This entry features one TCR beta chain sequence. What it recognizes is unknown. The repertoire was sequenced with immunoSEQ multiplex PCR; TCRdb's copy has only in-frame clones and lacks some. The table shows 150,000 to 200,000 clones, with approximately 86% occurring only once. This specimen belongs to a study of cytomegalovirus exposure and HLA in healthy donors. Study-level information: It was reported in a later analysis that the approximately 120 validation repertoires used the same platform as the approximately 670 first-cohort repertoires. Study-wide results and limits: Some public TCRs appeared in many individuals, while most sequences were rare.

Donors were drawn from the roughly 130-subject validation cohort, separate from the approximately 670-subject first cohort. The CDR3 covers 15 residues. With 5 bases removed from V and 9 bases from J, the gap between germline ends came to 18 bases. Germline CDR1 SGHRS, CDR2 YFSETQ. The sample comprised PBMCs. This chain joins TRBV5-1 and TRBJ1-6; no firm D call. The receptor was isolated from a woman under 30 in good health and CMV-seronegative. In nucleotides, the CDR3 is TGCGCCAGCAGGTCAAATTCCGGCGAGGGTTCACCCCTCCACTTT. Its protein is CASRSNSGEGSPLHF.